This entry lists 15 T cell receptor beta chains sequenced from one sample in a study of monozygotic twins with inflammatory bowel disease. TCRdb reprocessed the 5' RACE reads and reports one entry per CDR3 protein, with no DNA. This specimen shows roughly 160,000 distinct CDR3 sequences; the ten leading clones hold less than 7.5%. Material for sequencing was blood. These TCRs come from a human donor with ulcerative colitis or Crohn's disease, or a healthy co-twin of an affected twin (not recorded which).

The chain combines TRBV28 with TRBJ2-2. The CDR3 extends over 12 amino acids. CDR1 MDHEN and CDR2 SYDVKM come from the germline V gene. The CDR3: CASSFRTRELFF.

The CDR3: CASSLLRGAYEQYF. V gene TRBV12-3 or TRBV12-4 combines with J gene TRBJ2-7; the D call of TRBD2 rests on TCRdb alone, since no DNA is present to check it. The CDR3 extends over 14 amino acids.

This chain links TRBV7-2 with TRBJ2-5; TCRdb's D call of TRBD1 is untestable without DNA. The CDR3 loop spans 14 amino acids. Germline CDR1 reads SGHTA; CDR2 reads FQGNSA. Here the CDR3 reads CASSLARERETQYF.

The CDR3 sequence is CASSYTGGVTDTQYF. V usage is TRBV6-5 and J usage is TRBJ2-3; TCRdb gives TRBD1 as the D gene, but with no DNA this cannot be confirmed. The CDR3 spans 15 residues. Germline CDR1 reads MNHEY; CDR2 reads SVGAGI.

The CDR3 here is CASSLEAGLTSEQYF. The chain employs TRBV5-1 and TRBJ2-7; TCRdb's assignment of TRBD2 cannot be checked, as there is no DNA. The CDR3 covers 15 residues. Germline V gene lookup returns CDR1 SGHRS and CDR2 YFSETQ.

The chain couples TRBV3-1 to TRBJ2-7. Germline-derived CDR1 and CDR2 are LGHDT and YNNKEL (reference sequence). The CDR3 totals 11 residues. CDR3 amino acids: CASSQLYEQYF.

The chain is built from TRBV7-2 and TRBJ2-1. Germline CDR1 is SGHTA and CDR2 is FQGNSA. The CDR3 consists of 17 residues. CDR3 in amino acids: CASSLAWEQPNYNEQFF.

J is TRBJ1-4 and V is TRBV6-1. Germline V gene sequence: CDR1 MNHNS, CDR2 SASEGT. The CDR3 extends over 16 amino acids. CDR3 residues: CASWKTAFATNEKLFF.

This chain joins TRBV4-1 and TRBJ2-2; TCRdb's D call of TRBD1 is untestable without DNA. The CDR3 is 16 amino acids. CDR1 is MGHRA and CDR2 is YSYEKL in the germline V gene. Here the CDR3 reads CASRAGGMYYPGELFF.

The chain recombines TRBV6-5 with TRBJ1-2. Germline V gives CDR1 MNHEY, CDR2 SVGAGI. The CDR3 is made up of 12 amino acids. CDR3 residues: CASSPDGYGYTF.

The chain joins TRBV10-3 to TRBJ2-7; TCRdb picks TRBD1, but there is no DNA to check that call. CDR1 is ENHRY, CDR2 SYGVKD, per germline. The CDR3 is made up of 13 amino acids. The CDR3: CAIRGDGSYEQYF.

The CDR3 loop is CASSLGGRTQYF. The chain combines TRBV7-9 with TRBJ2-3. Germline V gene lookup returns CDR1 SEHNR and CDR2 FQNEAQ (reference sequence). There are 12 residues in the CDR3.

The V and J genes are TRBV2 and TRBJ1-1; the D gene TCRdb calls, TRBD1, cannot be checked with no DNA. The CDR3 sequence is 14 residues long. Per germline, CDR1 SNHLY and CDR2 FYNNEI. The chain's CDR3 is CASSPEGEYTEAFF.

This chain uses TRBV5-1 with TRBJ1-1; TCRdb lists TRBD1, though no DNA is available to test this call. The CDR3 has 16 amino acids. The germline V gene encodes CDR1 SGHRS and CDR2 YFSETQ. The CDR3 region is CASSSSGTGISTEAFF.

The rearrangement uses TRBV12-3 or TRBV12-4 and TRBJ1-1; TCRdb's D gene call, TRBD1, goes unchecked for lack of DNA. The CDR3 is 14 amino acids. CDR3 sequence reads: CDSSFSGGNTEAFF.